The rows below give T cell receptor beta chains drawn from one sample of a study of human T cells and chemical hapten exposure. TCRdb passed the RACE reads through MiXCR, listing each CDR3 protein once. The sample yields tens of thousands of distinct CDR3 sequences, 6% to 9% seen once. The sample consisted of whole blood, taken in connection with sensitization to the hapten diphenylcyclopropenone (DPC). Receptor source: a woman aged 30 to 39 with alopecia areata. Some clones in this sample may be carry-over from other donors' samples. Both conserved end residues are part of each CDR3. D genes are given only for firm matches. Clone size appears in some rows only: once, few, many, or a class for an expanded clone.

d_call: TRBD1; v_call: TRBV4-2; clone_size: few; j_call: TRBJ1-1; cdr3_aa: CASSQAPTGAPEAFF; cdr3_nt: TGTGCCAGCAGCCAAGCCCCAACAGGGGCGCCTGAAGCTTTCTTT
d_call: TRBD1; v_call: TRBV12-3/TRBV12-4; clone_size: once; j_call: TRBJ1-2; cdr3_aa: CASSLGTGGVNYAYTF; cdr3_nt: TGTGCCAGCAGTTTAGGGACAGGGGGAGTTAACTATGCCTACACCTTC
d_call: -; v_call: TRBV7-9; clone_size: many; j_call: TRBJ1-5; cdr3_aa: CASSLSGEGQPQHF; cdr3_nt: TGTGCCAGCAGCTTGAGCGGGGAAGGGCAGCCCCAGCATTTT
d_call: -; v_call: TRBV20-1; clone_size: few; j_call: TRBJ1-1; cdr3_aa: CRASEQLNTEAFF; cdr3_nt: TGCAGGGCCAGCGAACAACTGAACACTGAAGCTTTCTTT
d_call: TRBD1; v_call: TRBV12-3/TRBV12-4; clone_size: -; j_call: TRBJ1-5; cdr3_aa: CASKIGQGEGNQPQHF; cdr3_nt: TGTGCCAGCAAAATAGGACAGGGGGAGGGCAATCAGCCCCAGCATTTT
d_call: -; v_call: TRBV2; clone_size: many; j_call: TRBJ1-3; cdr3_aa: CASGGVNTIYF; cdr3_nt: TGTGCCAGCGGAGGGGTAAACACCATATATTTT
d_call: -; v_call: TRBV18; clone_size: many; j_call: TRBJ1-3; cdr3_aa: CASSPPGTSGNTIYF; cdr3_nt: TGTGCCAGCTCACCCCCAGGGACCTCTGGAAACACCATATATTTT
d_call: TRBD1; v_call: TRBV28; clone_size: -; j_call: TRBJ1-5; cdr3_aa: CASSFGTGIIPQHF; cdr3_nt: TGTGCCAGCAGTTTCGGGACAGGGATCATCCCCCAGCATTTT
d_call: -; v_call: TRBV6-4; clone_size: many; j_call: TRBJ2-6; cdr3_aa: CASSDTAGANVLTF; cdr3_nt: TGTGCCAGCAGTGACACTGCTGGGGCCAACGTCCTGACTTTC
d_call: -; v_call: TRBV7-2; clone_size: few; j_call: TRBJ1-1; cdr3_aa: CASSLVSAEAFF; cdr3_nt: TGTGCCAGCAGCTTAGTAAGCGCTGAAGCTTTCTTT
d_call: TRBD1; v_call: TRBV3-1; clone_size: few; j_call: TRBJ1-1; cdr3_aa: CASSLWTGDGTEAFF; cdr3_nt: TGTGCCAGCAGCCTCTGGACAGGGGACGGTACTGAAGCTTTCTTT
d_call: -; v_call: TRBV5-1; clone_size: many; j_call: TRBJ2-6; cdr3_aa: CASSLWDGANVLTF; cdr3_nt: TGCGCCAGCAGCTTGTGGGATGGGGCCAACGTCCTGACTTTC
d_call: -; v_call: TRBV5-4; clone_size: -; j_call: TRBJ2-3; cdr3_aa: CASSSTNWGAADTQYF; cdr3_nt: TGTGCCAGCAGCTCCACCAATTGGGGGGCCGCAGATACGCAGTATTTT
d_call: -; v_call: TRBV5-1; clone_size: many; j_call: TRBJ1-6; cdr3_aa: CASSFSRDGSPLHF; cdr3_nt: TGCGCCAGCAGCTTTTCCAGGGATGGTTCACCCCTCCACTTT
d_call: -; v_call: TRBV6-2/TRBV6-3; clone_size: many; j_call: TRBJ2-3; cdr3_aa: CASSSHSEDTQYF; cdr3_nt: TGTGCCAGCAGTTCCCACTCCGAAGATACGCAGTATTTT
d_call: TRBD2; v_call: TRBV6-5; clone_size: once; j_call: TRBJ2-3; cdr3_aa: CASSYSGGLERRGTQYF; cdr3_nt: TGTGCCAGCAGTTACTCGGGCGGACTAGAAAGGAGGGGTACGCAGTATTTT
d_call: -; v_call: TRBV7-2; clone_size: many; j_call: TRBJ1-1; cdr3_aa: CASSLEGLSGTEAFF; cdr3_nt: TGTGCCAGCAGCTTAGAAGGGCTCTCGGGCACTGAAGCTTTCTTT
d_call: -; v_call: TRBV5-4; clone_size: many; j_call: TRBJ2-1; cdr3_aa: CASSYREMDIQLYNEQFF; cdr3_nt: TGTGCCAGCAGCTACCGTGAAATGGACATTCAGCTGTACAATGAGCAGTTCTTC
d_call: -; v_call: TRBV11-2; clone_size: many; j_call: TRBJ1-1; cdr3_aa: CASSLNSMGNTEAFF; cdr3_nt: TGTGCCAGCAGCTTAAACTCCATGGGGAACACTGAAGCTTTCTTT
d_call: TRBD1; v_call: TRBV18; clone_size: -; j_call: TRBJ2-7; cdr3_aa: CASSPLRSGTGGAEEQYF; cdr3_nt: TGTGCCAGCTCACCACTACGTTCCGGAACAGGGGGCGCGGAAGAGCAGTACTTC
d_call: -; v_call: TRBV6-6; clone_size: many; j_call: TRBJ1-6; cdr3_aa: CASSYSGALHF; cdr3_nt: TGTGCCAGCAGTTACTCCGGGGCCCTCCACTTT
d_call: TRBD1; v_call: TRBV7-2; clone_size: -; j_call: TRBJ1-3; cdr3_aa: CASSRLGQANIGNTIYF; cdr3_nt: TGTGCCAGCAGCCGCCTGGGACAGGCAAACATTGGAAACACCATATATTTT
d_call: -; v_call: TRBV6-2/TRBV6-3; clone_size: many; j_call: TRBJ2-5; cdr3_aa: CASNSGTPEETQYF; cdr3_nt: TGTGCCAGCAATTCCGGGACACCTGAAGAGACCCAGTACTTC
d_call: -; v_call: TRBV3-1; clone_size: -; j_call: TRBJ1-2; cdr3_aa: CASSQGMSYGYTF; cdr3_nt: TGTGCCAGCAGCCAGGGGATGAGCTATGGCTACACCTTC
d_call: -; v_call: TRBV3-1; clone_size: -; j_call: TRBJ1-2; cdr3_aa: CASSPGGHLSYGYTF; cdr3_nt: TGTGCCAGCAGCCCCGGGGGTCACCTAAGTTATGGCTACACCTTC
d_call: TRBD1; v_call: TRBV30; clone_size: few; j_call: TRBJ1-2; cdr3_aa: CAWRMGQGYSGYTF; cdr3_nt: TGTGCCTGGAGAATGGGACAGGGGTACAGCGGCTACACCTTC
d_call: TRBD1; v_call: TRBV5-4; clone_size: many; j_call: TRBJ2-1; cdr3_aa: CASSFFPGTGGREQFF; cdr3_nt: TGTGCCAGCAGTTTTTTCCCCGGGACAGGGGGCAGGGAGCAGTTCTTC
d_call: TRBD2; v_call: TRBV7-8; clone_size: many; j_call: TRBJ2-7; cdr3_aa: CASSLETSGGRYEQYF; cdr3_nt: TGTGCCAGCAGCTTAGAGACTAGCGGGGGACGGTACGAGCAGTACTTC
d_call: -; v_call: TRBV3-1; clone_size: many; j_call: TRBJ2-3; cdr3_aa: CASSQVLVTDTQYF; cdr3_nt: TGTGCCAGCAGCCAAGTACTAGTGACAGATACGCAGTATTTT
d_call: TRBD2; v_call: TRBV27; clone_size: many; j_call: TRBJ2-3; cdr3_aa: CASSPGTSLADTQYF; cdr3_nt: TGTGCCAGCAGTCCAGGGACTAGTTTGGCAGATACGCAGTATTTT
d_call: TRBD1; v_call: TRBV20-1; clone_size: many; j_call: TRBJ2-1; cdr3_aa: CSASKGGQAYNEQFF; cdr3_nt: TGCAGTGCTAGTAAAGGGGGCCAGGCATACAATGAGCAGTTCTTC
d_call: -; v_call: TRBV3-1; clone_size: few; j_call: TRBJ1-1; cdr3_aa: CASSFRNVMGAFF; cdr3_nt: TGTGCCAGCAGCTTCCGGAACGTGATGGGTGCTTTCTTT
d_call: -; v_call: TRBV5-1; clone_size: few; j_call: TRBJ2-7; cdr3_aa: CASSLVPASYEQYF; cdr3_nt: TGCGCCAGCAGCTTGGTGCCGGCTTCCTACGAGCAGTACTTC
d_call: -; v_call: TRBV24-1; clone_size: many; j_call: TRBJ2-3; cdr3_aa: CATSAGPDTQYF; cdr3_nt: TGTGCCACCAGTGCGGGGCCAGATACGCAGTATTTT
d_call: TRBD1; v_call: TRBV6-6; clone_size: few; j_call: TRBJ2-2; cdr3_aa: CASSPDRGYTGELFF; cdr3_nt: TGTGCCAGCAGCCCCGACAGGGGGTACACCGGGGAGCTGTTTTTT
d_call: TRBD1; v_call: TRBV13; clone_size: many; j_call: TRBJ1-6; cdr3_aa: CASSSIGQGARHSPLHF; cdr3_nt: TGTGCCAGCAGCTCGATTGGACAGGGGGCGCGCCATTCACCCCTCCACTTT
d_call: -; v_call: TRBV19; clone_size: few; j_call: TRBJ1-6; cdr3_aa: CASSIMVGSRNSPLHF; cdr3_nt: TGTGCCAGTAGTATTATGGTGGGCAGCAGAAATTCACCCCTCCACTTT
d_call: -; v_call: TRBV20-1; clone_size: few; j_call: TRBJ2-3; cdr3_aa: CSTLWDTQYF; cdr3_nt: TGCAGTACCCTTTGGGATACGCAGTATTTT
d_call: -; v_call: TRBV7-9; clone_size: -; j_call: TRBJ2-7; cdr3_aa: CASSLSGAPAYEQYF; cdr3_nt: TGTGCCAGCAGCTTATCGGGGGCCCCCGCGTACGAGCAGTACTTC
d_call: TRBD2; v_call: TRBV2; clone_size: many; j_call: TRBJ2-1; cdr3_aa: CASSVTSGGYNEQFF; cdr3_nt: TGTGCCAGCAGTGTTACTAGCGGGGGGTACAATGAGCAGTTCTTC
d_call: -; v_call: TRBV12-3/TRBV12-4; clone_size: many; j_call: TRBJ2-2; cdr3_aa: CASSLRRVPTGELFF; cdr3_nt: TGTGCCAGCAGTTTACGAAGGGTACCCACCGGGGAGCTGTTTTTT
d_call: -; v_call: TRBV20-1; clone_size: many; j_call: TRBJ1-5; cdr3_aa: CSARGQTSNQPQHF; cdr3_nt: TGCAGTGCTAGGGGACAAACAAGCAATCAGCCCCAGCATTTT
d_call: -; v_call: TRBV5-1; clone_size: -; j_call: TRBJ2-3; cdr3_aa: CASSPEAGTGTDTQYF; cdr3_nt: TGCGCCAGCAGCCCCGAGGCAGGGACGGGCACAGATACGCAGTATTTT
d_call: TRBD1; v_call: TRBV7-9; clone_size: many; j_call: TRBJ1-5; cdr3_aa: CASSFGQDGRNQPQHF; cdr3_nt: TGTGCCAGCAGCTTCGGACAGGACGGGCGCAATCAGCCCCAGCATTTT
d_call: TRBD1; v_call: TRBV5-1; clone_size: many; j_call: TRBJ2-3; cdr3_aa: CASSKGDRGSTDTQYF; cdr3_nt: TGCGCCAGCAGCAAAGGGGACAGAGGATCCACAGATACGCAGTATTTT
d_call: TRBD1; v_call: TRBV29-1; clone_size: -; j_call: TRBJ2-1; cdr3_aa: CSVRGQGTQGEQFF; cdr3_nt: TGCAGCGTTCGTGGACAGGGGACCCAAGGTGAGCAGTTCTTC
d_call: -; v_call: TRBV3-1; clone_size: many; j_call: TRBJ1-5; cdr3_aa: CASSQGNNQPQHF; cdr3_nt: TGTGCCAGCAGCCAAGGGAACAATCAGCCCCAGCATTTT
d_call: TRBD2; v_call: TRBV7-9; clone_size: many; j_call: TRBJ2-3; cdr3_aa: CASSLPRTSGGSTDTQYF; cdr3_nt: TGTGCCAGCAGCTTACCCCGGACTAGCGGGGGGAGCACAGATACGCAGTATTTT
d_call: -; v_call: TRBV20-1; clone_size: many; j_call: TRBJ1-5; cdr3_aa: CSARGNGGSSEPQHF; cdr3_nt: TGCAGTGCTAGAGGTAACGGCGGGAGTAGTGAGCCCCAGCATTTT
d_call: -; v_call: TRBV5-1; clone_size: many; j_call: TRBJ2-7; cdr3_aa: CASSPSGFYEQYF; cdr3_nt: TGCGCCAGCAGCCCCAGCGGGTTCTACGAGCAGTACTTC
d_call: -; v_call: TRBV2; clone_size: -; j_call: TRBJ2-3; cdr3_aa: CASRILEGGGDTQYF; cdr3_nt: TGTGCCAGCAGAATACTAGAAGGAGGTGGTGATACGCAGTATTTT
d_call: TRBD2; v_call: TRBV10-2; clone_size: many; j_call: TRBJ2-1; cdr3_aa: CASRTSGGGGEQFF; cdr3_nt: TGCGCCAGCAGGACTAGCGGGGGTGGAGGTGAGCAGTTCTTC